Each of the 26 T cell receptor beta chains below was sequenced from the same sample in a study of beta chain features in type 1 diabetes. These TCRs are of unknown antigen specificity. The investigators reverse transcribed all of the isolated RNA, so they sequenced expressed TCRB transcripts. The repertoire was sequenced with immunoSEQ multiplex PCR; TCRdb's copy has only in-frame clones and lacks some. The sample has around 710,000 clones, roughly an eighth seen once. Study conclusions and caveats: Within each of all four CD4+ subsets, Type 1 diabetes patients had TCRB CDR3s that were moderately but significantly shorter.

Sample: naive CD4+ T cells from blood. All receptors derive from a man between 25 and 39 years old with type 1 diabetes.

This clone was picked up a small number of times. The rearrangement links TRBV30 to TRBJ1-4; the D gene is possibly TRBD1 (6 bases). V dropped 5 bases and J dropped 5 bases, with 15 bases sitting between them. This CDR3 region has 14 residues. CDR1 and CDR2 (germline): GTSNPN, SVGIG (reference sequence). CDR3 bases: TGTGCCTGGGACCACACAGGGTGGAATGAAAAACTGTTTTTT. It codes for CAWDHTGWNEKLFF.

This clone was recorded a few times. The chain recombines TRBV28 with TRBJ1-5; a possible D gene is TRBD1 (6 bases). V gave up 4 bases and J gave up 1 base, with 23 bases separating them. The CDR3 loop spans 19 amino acids. The germline gives CDR1 MDHEN, CDR2 SYDVKM. DNA of the CDR3: TGTGCCAGCAGTTCCAATCCAGGGGACTCCCGTTTAAGCAATCAGCCCCAGCATTTT. This gives the protein CASSSNPGDSRLSNQPQHF.

This clone has more than one count but fewer than ten. This rearrangement joins TRBV2 to TRBJ2-5, with D hard to call. This CDR3 region has 12 residues. CDR1 SNHLY and CDR2 FYNNEI come from the germline V gene. V was trimmed by 3 bases and J by 6 bases, leaving 8 bases between them. CDR3 sequence (DNA): TGTGCCAGCAGTGATGGGATGAAGACCCAGTACTTC. Its protein is CASSDGMKTQYF. Combining the CDR3 with reference TRBV2 and TRBJ2-5 gives the whole variable domain EPEVTQTPSHQVTQMGQEVILRCVPISNHLYFYWYRQILGQKVEFLVSFYNNEISEKSEIFDDQFSVERPDGSNFTLKIRSTKLEDSAMYFCASSDGMKTQYFGPGTRLLVL.

This clone was picked up a small number of times. V is TRBV7-8 and J is TRBJ1-2; 9 bases fit TRBD1. The CDR3 has 15 residues. V trimming: 5 bases; J trimming: 5 bases; junction bases outside the gene matches: 9. Germline lookup yields CDR1 SGHVS and CDR2 FQNEAQ. CDR3 DNA: TGTGCCAGCAGCCCAACCCGGACAGGGGTTTATGGCTACACCTTC. This gives the protein CASSPTRTGVYGYTF.

This chain connects TRBV7-9 to TRBJ2-3; D not resolved. The CDR3 is made up of 12 amino acids. Germline loops: CDR1 SEHNR, CDR2 FQNEAQ (reference sequence). The V end lost 6 bases, the J end lost 4 bases, and 8 bases lay between the germline ends. As DNA, the CDR3 is TGTGCCAGCAGTTCGGTCGCAGATACGCAGTATTTT. Protein product: CASSSVADTQYF. The full variable domain, with the rest looked up from reference TRBV7-9 and TRBJ2-3, is DTGVSQNPRHKITKRGQNVTFRCDPISEHNRLYWYRQTLGQGPEFLTYFQNEAQLEKSRLLSDRFSAERPKGSFSTLEIQRTEQGDSAMYLCASSSVADTQYFGPGTRLTVL.

DNA of the CDR3: TGTGCCTGGAGTGTATTTCAGGGGACAGGGATCGATGGCTACACCTTC. It yields the protein CAWSVFQGTGIDGYTF. This chain uses TRBV30 with TRBJ1-2; 9 bases agree with TRBD1. J gave up 6 bases and V 0 bases, and 11 bases lay outside the gene matches. The length of the CDR3 is 16 residues. Germline V CDR1 and CDR2: GTSNPN, SVGIG (reference sequence).

The chain combines TRBV18 with TRBJ1-4; 7 bases line up with TRBD1. Germline assignment: CDR1 KGHSH and CDR2 LQKENI. The J segment lost 3 bases and the V segment lost 5 bases, leaving 12 bases of the junction unmatched. CDR3 size: 17 residues. The DNA of the CDR3 is TGTGCCAGCTCAATACAACCGGTGGGACAGCCTAATGAAAAACTGTTTTTT. This codes for CASSIQPVGQPNEKLFF.

The V gene is TRBV9, the J gene TRBJ2-5; D tentatively fits TRBD1 or TRBD2 (5 bases each). The CDR3 consists of 15 residues. CDR1 is SGDLS and CDR2 is YYNGEE in the germline V gene. V lost 4 bases to trimming and J lost 2 bases, with 15 bases between them. The CDR3 region has the DNA TGTGCCAGCAGCCGTAGGATAGGGGAGCAAGAGACCCAGTACTTC. Encoded protein: CASSRRIGEQETQYF.

A word on this clone: Other DNA sequences of this sample code for an identical CDR3. The gene calls are TRBV4-3 and TRBJ1-4, with 10 bases fitting TRBD1. V lost 4 bases to trimming and J lost 7 bases; unmatched junction nucleotides: 15. CDR1 is LGHNA, CDR2 YSLEER, per germline. The CDR3 covers 18 residues. The CDR3 spells CASSLDRTGGAFFEKLFF. The CDR3 DNA reads as TGCGCCAGCAGCCTCGACAGGACAGGGGGAGCATTTTTTGAAAAACTGTTTTTT.

The sample holds a few counts of this clone. The chain links TRBV9 to TRBJ2-1; TRBD1 might be the D (6 bases). The CDR3 has 18 amino acids. CDR1 is SGDLS and CDR2 is YYNGEE in the germline V gene. V was cut by 4 bases and J by 2 bases, with 22 bases left in between. The CDR3 nucleotides read TGTGCCAGCAGCTCGCGTGACCTAGGACAGTCGCCCTACAATGAGCAGTTCTTC. Amino acids: CASSSRDLGQSPYNEQFF.

This clone was seen more than once but under ten times. A read error may account for a junction end that differs from germline. The V call is TRBV14, the J call TRBJ2-1; 12 nucleotides match TRBD2. The germline V gene encodes CDR1 SGHDN and CDR2 FVKESK. CDR3 size: 21 residues. The CDR3 nucleotides read TGTGCCAGCAGCCAACTAGCGGGGGGGCCTACAATGAGCAGAAATCGGTATGAGCAATTCTTC. Translating it yields CASSQLAGGPTMSRNRYEQFF.

The chain is built from TRBV28 and TRBJ1-2; 8 positions match TRBD1. This CDR3 spans 13 amino acids. Germline CDR1 and CDR2: MDHEN and SYDVKM. V shed 6 bases and J 4 bases; nucleotides not matched to a gene: 4. This chain's CDR3 is CASRGQGLYGYTF. CDR3 bases: TGTGCCAGCAGAGGACAGGGCCTCTATGGCTACACCTTC.

The chain recombines TRBV2 with TRBJ2-5; no clear D gene. Germline V lookup: CDR1 SNHLY, CDR2 FYNNEI. This CDR3 contains 12 residues. V was trimmed by 6 bases and J by 3 bases, leaving 8 bases between them. The CDR3 protein is CASRGKEETQYF. CDR3 DNA sequence: TGTGCCAGCAGGGGGAAAGAAGAGACCCAGTACTTC.

The gene calls are TRBV4-2 and TRBJ2-7; 7 bases align to TRBD1. The CDR3 extends over 15 amino acids. The J segment lost 3 bases and the V segment lost 1 base, leaving 6 bases of the junction unmatched. The germline V gene encodes CDR1 LGHNA and CDR2 YNFKEQ. CDR3 sequence (DNA): TGTGCCAGCAGCCAAGTGCAAGGGGGCCACTACGAGCAGTACTTC. The encoded protein is CASSQVQGGHYEQYF.

The V gene is TRBV5-1, the J gene TRBJ2-6, with D unclear. Germline V lookup: CDR1 SGHRS, CDR2 YFSETQ. This CDR3 contains 14 residues. The V end lost 7 bases, the J end lost 0 bases, and 8 bases lay between the germline ends. The CDR3 loop reads CASFDSSGANVLTF. Here the CDR3 DNA reads TGCGCCAGCTTCGATAGCTCTGGGGCCAACGTCCTGACTTTC.

This clone was observed a handful of times. The gene calls are TRBV7-9 and TRBJ2-7, with a possible D match to TRBD1 (6 bases). Trimming cost V 3 bases and J 1 base, with 10 bases left between them. CDR3 length: 14 residues. Germline assignment: CDR1 SEHNR and CDR2 FQNEAQ (reference sequence). CDR3 sequence reads: CASSFPGDSYEQYF. The CDR3 region has the DNA TGTGCCAGCAGCTTTCCAGGGGATTCCTACGAGCAGTACTTC.

The chain uses TRBV5-6 and TRBJ1-2; D is unclear. The CDR3 runs to 16 residues. The germline V gene encodes CDR1 SGHDT and CDR2 YYEEEE. V shed 2 bases and J shed 0 bases, with 14 bases lying between them. The CDR3 loop is CASSFSPLTPNYGYTF. The CDR3 nucleotides are TGTGCCAGCAGCTTTTCTCCTCTGACTCCTAACTATGGCTACACCTTC.

This clone was counted between two and nine times. The V call is TRBV4-3, the J call TRBJ1-2, with D uncertain. Trimming stripped 0 bases from V and 8 bases from J, with 25 bases between. The CDR3 contains 18 residues. Germline V gene lookup returns CDR1 LGHNA and CDR2 YSLEER. The CDR3: CASSQERAGDPSYGGYTF. The CDR3 DNA follows: TGCGCCAGCAGCCAAGAAAGGGCCGGAGACCCGTCCTATGGAGGCTACACCTTC.

CDR3: CASSQEGSWRSNEKLFF. In DNA, the CDR3 is TGCGCCAGCAGCCAAGAAGGGTCTTGGAGAAGTAATGAAAAACTGTTTTTT. The V call is TRBV4-1, the J call TRBJ1-4; no definite D call. Trimming left V 0 bases short and J 4 bases short, with 15 bases between. Germline values: CDR1 MGHRA, CDR2 YSYEKL. The CDR3 contains 17 residues.

This clone has a handful of counts. Other DNA sequences within the sample encode an identical CDR3. This rearrangement joins TRBV30 to TRBJ1-5; D possibly corresponds to TRBD1 (5 bases). Deletions cut 2 bases from V and 0 bases from J, with 8 bases between. The CDR3 is 14 amino acids. The V gene's germline CDR1 is GTSNPN and CDR2 SVGIG (reference sequence). The CDR3 DNA sequence: TGTGCCTGGAGTCGGGGGAATAGCAATCAGCCCCAGCATTTT. It yields the protein CAWSRGNSNQPQHF.

This clone was seen a few times. The V call is TRBV13, the J call TRBJ2-7, with 10 bases that match TRBD1. The CDR3 spans 17 residues. J gave up 5 bases and V 4 bases, and 14 bases lay outside the gene matches. Germline loops: CDR1 PRHDT, CDR2 FYEKMQ (reference sequence). The CDR3 region has the DNA TGTGCCAGCAGCTCCGCGGCCCAGGGACAGGGGTTCGACGAGCAGTACTTC. Translating gives CASSSAAQGQGFDEQYF.

This chain uses TRBV25-1 with TRBJ1-2; D is unclear. This CDR3 is 12 amino acids long. Deletions cut 1 base from V and 6 bases from J, with 6 bases between. In germline, CDR1 is MGHDK, CDR2 SYGVNS. The CDR3 loop is CASSESLDGYTF. CDR3 sequence (DNA): TGTGCCAGCAGTGAATCACTCGATGGCTACACCTTC.

This clone was observed a handful of times. The gene calls are TRBV12-5 and TRBJ2-7; 7 nucleotides line up with TRBD2. Germline loops: CDR1 LGHNT, CDR2 FRNRAP. This CDR3 is built from 12 residues. The V and J ends lost 6 bases and 5 bases, in that order; junction bases with no gene match: 4. The CDR3 protein is CASGGGFHEQYF. CDR3 sequence (DNA): TGTGCTAGTGGGGGAGGGTTCCACGAGCAGTACTTC.

The rearrangement links TRBV6-5 to TRBJ1-6; the match to TRBD1 covers 7 bases. CDR3 length: 12 residues. Germline V gene data show CDR1 as MNHEY and CDR2 as SVGAGI. V gave up 7 bases and J gave up 12 bases; unmatched junction bases: 6. CDR3 bases: TGTGCCAGCAACGACCAGGGGGTACCCCTCCACTTT. Its translation: CASNDQGVPLHF.

This clone has just a few counts. The chain combines TRBV6-5 with TRBJ2-7; maybe TRBD1 (5 bases). The germline CDR1 and CDR2 sequences are MNHEY and SVGAGI. The CDR3 consists of 14 residues. The germline V and J ends were trimmed by 3 bases and 0 bases, with 9 bases remaining between them. Here the CDR3 DNA reads TGTGCCAGCAGTTATGCAGACAGCTCCTACGAGCAGTACTTC. Translated, it gives CASSYADSSYEQYF.

This clone was seen more than once but under ten times. The same CDR3 is also encoded by other DNA sequences in this sample. The chain carries TRBV6-4 and TRBJ1-1; 7 bases are a match to TRBD1. Germline V gene data show CDR1 as MRHNA and CDR2 as SNTAGT. Trimming at V came to 5 bases and at J to 1 base, leaving 1 base not matched to a gene. The CDR3 extends over 13 amino acids. Here the CDR3 reads CASSRQGNTEAFF. CDR3 DNA: TGTGCCAGCAGTCGACAGGGGAACACTGAAGCTTTCTTT.